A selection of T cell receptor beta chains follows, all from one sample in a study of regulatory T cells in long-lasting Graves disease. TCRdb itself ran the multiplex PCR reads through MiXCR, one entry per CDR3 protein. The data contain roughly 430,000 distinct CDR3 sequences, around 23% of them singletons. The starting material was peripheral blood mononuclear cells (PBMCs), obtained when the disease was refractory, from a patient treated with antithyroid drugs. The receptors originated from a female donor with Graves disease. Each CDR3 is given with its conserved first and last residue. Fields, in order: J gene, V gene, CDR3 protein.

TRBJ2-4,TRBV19,CASSIFRDRENIQYF
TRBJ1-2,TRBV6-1,CASSEPPDRAYYGYTF
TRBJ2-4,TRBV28,CASSLLSAKNIQYF
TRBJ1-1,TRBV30,CAWSVRGTEAFF
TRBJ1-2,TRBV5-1,CASSLSQGDGYTF
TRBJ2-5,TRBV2,CASREDRVRETQYF
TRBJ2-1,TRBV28,CASSPPTGGSYNEQFF
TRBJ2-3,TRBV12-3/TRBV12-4,CASSYGRVTTDTQYF
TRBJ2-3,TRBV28,CASSSEEGSTDTQYF
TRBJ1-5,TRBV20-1,CSASMQPNNQPQHF
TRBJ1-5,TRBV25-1,CASSARDGNNQPQHF
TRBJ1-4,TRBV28,CASSPGGSEKLFF
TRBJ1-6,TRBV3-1,CASSQDTAGYSPLHF
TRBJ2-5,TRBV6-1,CAIVGLSQTQYF
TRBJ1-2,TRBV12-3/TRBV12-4,CASTTGTVNGYTF
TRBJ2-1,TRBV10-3,CAISDSSPYNEQFF
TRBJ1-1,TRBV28,CASSQGQGWTEAFF
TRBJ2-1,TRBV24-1,CATSDLRDPYNEQFF
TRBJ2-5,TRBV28,CASSLIFRGVQETQYF
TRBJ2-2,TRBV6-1,CASSFAARANTGELFF
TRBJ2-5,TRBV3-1,CASSQGGTETQYF
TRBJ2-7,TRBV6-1,CASSGRAAYEQYF
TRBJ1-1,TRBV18,CASSPGDRTEAFF
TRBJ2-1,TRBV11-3,CASSPGQGAHNEQFF
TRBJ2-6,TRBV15,CATSREGLISSGANVLTF
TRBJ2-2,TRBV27,CASGKDRPNTGELFF
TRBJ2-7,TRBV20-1,CSARDHLWTVSSYERYF
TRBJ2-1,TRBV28,CASRIYGTSGDNEQFF
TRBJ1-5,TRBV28,CASSFKLGGNQPQHF
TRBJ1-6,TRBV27,CASSLETGGSPLHF
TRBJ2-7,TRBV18,CASSPGPSYEQYF
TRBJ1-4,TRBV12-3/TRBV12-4,CASGWTGGGNEKLFF
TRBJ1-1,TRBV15,CATSRDPDRASEAFF
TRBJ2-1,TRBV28,CASSSPTHRGGEQFF
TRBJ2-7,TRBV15,CATSRPGSSYEQYF
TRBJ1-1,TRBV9,CASSVAVQGGIRDTEAFF
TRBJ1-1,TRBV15,CATSRDGHTEAFF